These T cell receptor beta chains were read from a single sample in a study of regulatory T cells in long-lasting Graves disease. TCRdb itself ran the multiplex PCR reads through MiXCR, one entry per CDR3 protein. The sample records around 300,000 distinct CDR3 sequences, 22% being singletons. The source material was peripheral blood mononuclear cells (PBMCs), sampled when the disease was refractory, from a patient treated with antithyroid drugs. Source of these receptors: a female donor with Graves disease. Both conserved end residues are part of each CDR3. The order of the fields is clone size, J gene, V gene, D gene, CDR3 protein, CDR3 DNA. A D gene is named only where the DNA matches it firmly. For some rows the clone size is stated as once, few or many, or as a class when expanded; others skip it.

few	TRBJ2-5	TRBV6-1	NA	CASSSAPRETQYF	TGTGCCAGCAGTAGCGCCCCCCGGGAGACCCAGTACTTC
NA	TRBJ2-1	TRBV11-2	NA	CASSLGRLTRYNEQFF	TGTGCCAGCAGCCTCGGTCGGCTAACCCGTTACAATGAGCAGTTCTTC
NA	TRBJ2-5	TRBV19	NA	CASSPQETRQTQYF	TGTGCCAGTAGTCCGCAGGAGACGAGGCAGACCCAGTACTTC
few	TRBJ2-5	TRBV29-1	NA	CSGTPRVTDQETQYF	TGCAGCGGGACCCCCAGGGTAACTGATCAAGAGACCCAGTACTTC
NA	TRBJ2-2	TRBV28	NA	CASTTTMGYGGELFF	TGTGCCAGCACCACCACCATGGGTTACGGCGGGGAGCTGTTTTTT
few	TRBJ2-7	TRBV20-1	NA	CSARGIGQSYEQYF	TGCAGTGCTAGAGGGATTGGTCAGTCCTACGAGCAGTACTTC
many	TRBJ1-1	TRBV30	NA	CAWSGGGYTEAFF	TGTGCCTGGAGTGGTGGAGGATACACTGAAGCTTTCTTT
few	TRBJ2-1	TRBV27	NA	CASSLDSAYNEQFF	TGTGCCAGCAGCCTGGACTCGGCTTACAATGAGCAGTTCTTC
few	TRBJ2-5	TRBV9	TRBD2	CASSIGPTSGQETQYF	TGTGCCAGCAGCATCGGCCCCACTAGCGGCCAAGAGACCCAGTACTTC
many	TRBJ1-5	TRBV18	NA	CASSPGRNQPQHF	TGTGCCAGCTCACCTGGCCGCAATCAGCCCCAGCATTTT
NA	TRBJ2-2	TRBV28	NA	CASSFGSSNTGELFF	TGTGCCAGCAGTTTTGGCAGTTCGAACACCGGGGAGCTGTTTTTT
NA	TRBJ2-7	TRBV3-1	NA	CASSQQVGYEQYF	TGTGCCAGCAGCCAACAGGTCGGCTACGAGCAGTACTTC
NA	TRBJ2-7	TRBV20-1	NA	CSGLSPSDPQYF	TGCAGTGGCCTCTCCCCAAGTGATCCGCAGTACTTC
many	TRBJ2-7	TRBV28	NA	CASSLVEGTYEQYF	TGTGCCAGCAGTTTGGTGGAGGGAACCTACGAGCAGTACTTC
NA	TRBJ2-3	TRBV20-1	NA	CSARPLVYSPDTQYF	TGCAGTGCTAGACCGCTTGTGTATAGCCCAGATACGCAGTATTTT
many	TRBJ1-1	TRBV12-3/TRBV12-4	TRBD1	CASSLPYQGVAMNTEAFF	TGTGCCAGCAGTTTACCCTACCAGGGGGTGGCAATGAACACTGAAGCTTTCTTT
many	TRBJ2-6	TRBV28	NA	CASRSGANVLTF	TGTGCCAGCAGGTCTGGGGCCAACGTCCTGACTTTC
once	TRBJ1-6	TRBV12-3/TRBV12-4	NA	CAYSRANRVDDSPLHF	TGTGCCTACAGCCGCGCGAACAGGGTTGATGATTCACCCCTCCACTTT
NA	TRBJ2-7	TRBV5-6	TRBD2	CASSLSLADYEQYF	TGTGCCAGCAGCTTGAGTCTAGCGGACTACGAGCAGTACTTC
few	TRBJ1-6	TRBV27	NA	CASSGQFYSPLHF	TGTGCCAGCTCTGGACAGTTTTACTCACCCCTCCACTTT
many	TRBJ1-1	TRBV28	NA	CASRAQGSPEAFF	TGTGCCAGCAGGGCTCAGGGGTCCCCTGAAGCTTTCTTT
NA	TRBJ1-1	TRBV7-2	NA	CASSPSPPGAVRYQAFF	TGTGCCAGCAGCCCATCCCCTCCCGGGGCAGTTAGATACCAAGCTTTCTTT
NA	TRBJ2-2	TRBV7-9	NA	CASSGTGKLTGELFF	TGTGCCAGCAGCGGGACGGGAAAATTGACCGGGGAGCTGTTTTTT
many	TRBJ2-5	TRBV12-3/TRBV12-4	TRBD2	CASTPAGGAETQYF	TGTGCCAGCACCCCCGCGGGAGGGGCGGAGACCCAGTACTTC
few	TRBJ1-1	TRBV3-1	TRBD1	CASSHLRGTALGGAFF	TGTGCCAGCAGCCACCTAAGAGGGACAGCTCTCGGTGGAGCTTTCTTT
many	TRBJ2-7	TRBV2	NA	CASSEDRPYEQYF	TGTGCCAGCAGTGAGGACAGACCGTACGAGCAGTACTTC
NA	TRBJ2-2	TRBV7-3	NA	CASSLSGVNTGELFF	TGTGCCAGCAGCTTATCCGGGGTGAACACCGGGGAGCTGTTTTTT
few	TRBJ2-2	TRBV6-1	NA	CASSEIGRGNTGELFF	TGTGCCAGCAGTGAAATTGGCAGGGGGAACACCGGGGAGCTGTTTTTT
NA	TRBJ2-1	TRBV20-1	TRBD1	CSARDRVDEQFF	TGCAGTGCTAGGGACAGGGTTGATGAGCAGTTCTTC
few	TRBJ1-5	TRBV28	NA	CASSPNRVGNQPQHF	TGTGCCAGCAGTCCGAACAGGGTCGGCAATCAGCCCCAGCATTTT
NA	TRBJ2-4	TRBV18	TRBD1	CASSPAGGRGIQYF	TGTGCCAGCTCACCAGCAGGGGGCCGGGGCATTCAGTACTTC
NA	TRBJ1-6	TRBV11-2	NA	CASSLDWTSSSYNSPLHF	TGTGCCAGCAGCTTGGACTGGACGAGCAGCTCCTATAATTCACCCCTCCACTTT
few	TRBJ2-7	TRBV7-2	TRBD2	CASRLAGGHEQYF	TGTGCCAGCCGACTAGCGGGAGGCCACGAGCAGTACTTC
few	TRBJ1-5	TRBV15	NA	CATSTFDSNQPQHF	TGTGCCACCAGCACTTTCGATAGCAATCAGCCCCAGCATTTT
NA	TRBJ2-3	TRBV29-1	TRBD1	CSVRPGQGPDTQYF	TGCAGCGTCCGACCGGGACAGGGGCCAGATACGCAGTATTTT
NA	TRBJ2-7	TRBV7-9	TRBD1	CASSSQTGPQQYF	TGTGCCAGCAGCTCACAGACAGGGCCTCAGCAGTACTTC
NA	TRBJ1-2	TRBV4-2	TRBD1	CASSQPGQGAMGYTF	TGTGCCAGCAGCCAGCCGGGACAGGGGGCTATGGGCTACACCTTC
NA	TRBJ1-5	TRBV30	NA	CAWSYQGQPQHF	TGTGCCTGGAGTTATCAAGGTCAGCCCCAGCATTTT
many	TRBJ2-5	TRBV7-2	NA	CASSLVWQSQETQYF	TGTGCCAGCAGCTTAGTTTGGCAGAGCCAAGAGACCCAGTACTTC
NA	TRBJ1-5	TRBV6-1	NA	CASSIRTEPQVQPQHF	TGTGCCAGCAGCATAAGGACGGAACCACAGGTCCAGCCCCAGCATTTT
NA	TRBJ1-1	TRBV5-1	TRBD1	CASSYGDSEAFF	TGCGCCAGCAGCTACGGGGACAGTGAAGCTTTCTTT
many	TRBJ1-2	TRBV27	NA	CASRGQRLYGYTF	TGTGCCAGCAGAGGACAGCGCCTCTATGGCTACACCTTC
many	TRBJ1-6	TRBV12-3/TRBV12-4	NA	CASSPTGWNSPLHF	TGTGCCAGCAGTCCAACAGGTTGGAATTCACCCCTCCACTTT
NA	TRBJ1-4	TRBV7-9	NA	CASSLEVGGSLGEKLFF	TGTGCCAGCAGCCTAGAGGTGGGAGGGAGCCTTGGGGAAAAACTGTTTTTT
many	TRBJ1-4	TRBV11-2	NA	CASSLGYGGPGTNEKLFF	TGTGCCAGCAGCTTAGGGTACGGGGGGCCAGGAACTAATGAAAAACTGTTTTTT
NA	TRBJ2-7	TRBV5-1	NA	CASRGNTYEQYF	TGCGCCAGCAGGGGCAACACATACGAGCAGTACTTC
NA	TRBJ1-1	TRBV7-9	NA	CASSPFETEAFF	TGTGCCAGCAGCCCCTTCGAAACTGAAGCTTTCTTT
many	TRBJ2-4	TRBV29-1	TRBD1	CSYRDRGDIQYF	TGCAGCTACCGGGACAGGGGTGACATTCAGTACTTC
many	TRBJ1-5	TRBV12-3/TRBV12-4	NA	CASSLPGNQPQHF	TGTGCCAGCAGTTTACCTGGCAATCAGCCCCAGCATTTT
many	TRBJ1-5	TRBV7-8	TRBD1	CASSLGDREKHF	TGTGCCAGCAGCTTAGGGGACAGGGAGAAGCATTTT
few	TRBJ1-2	TRBV7-9	TRBD1	CASSKKQGSEDYGCTF	TGTGCCAGCAGCAAAAAACAGGGGTCGGAGGACTATGGCTGCACCTTC
NA	TRBJ2-5	TRBV7-9	NA	CASSRVRGQQETQYF	TGTGCCAGCAGCCGGGTTCGTGGACAGCAAGAGACCCAGTACTTC
few	TRBJ2-4	TRBV5-1	TRBD1	CASSATGDQNIQYF	TGCGCCAGCAGCGCGACAGGGGACCAAAACATTCAGTACTTC
many	TRBJ2-5	TRBV28	NA	CASSFQEIPYQETQYF	TGTGCCAGCAGTTTTCAGGAGATACCGTACCAAGAGACCCAGTACTTC
many	TRBJ1-2	TRBV7-2	NA	CASSRGGSADGYTF	TGTGCCAGCAGTCGGGGGGGCAGCGCGGATGGCTACACCTTC
many	TRBJ2-5	TRBV3-1	NA	CASSQEEAGLGETQYF	TGTGCCAGCAGCCAAGAGGAGGCAGGGCTGGGAGAGACCCAGTACTTC